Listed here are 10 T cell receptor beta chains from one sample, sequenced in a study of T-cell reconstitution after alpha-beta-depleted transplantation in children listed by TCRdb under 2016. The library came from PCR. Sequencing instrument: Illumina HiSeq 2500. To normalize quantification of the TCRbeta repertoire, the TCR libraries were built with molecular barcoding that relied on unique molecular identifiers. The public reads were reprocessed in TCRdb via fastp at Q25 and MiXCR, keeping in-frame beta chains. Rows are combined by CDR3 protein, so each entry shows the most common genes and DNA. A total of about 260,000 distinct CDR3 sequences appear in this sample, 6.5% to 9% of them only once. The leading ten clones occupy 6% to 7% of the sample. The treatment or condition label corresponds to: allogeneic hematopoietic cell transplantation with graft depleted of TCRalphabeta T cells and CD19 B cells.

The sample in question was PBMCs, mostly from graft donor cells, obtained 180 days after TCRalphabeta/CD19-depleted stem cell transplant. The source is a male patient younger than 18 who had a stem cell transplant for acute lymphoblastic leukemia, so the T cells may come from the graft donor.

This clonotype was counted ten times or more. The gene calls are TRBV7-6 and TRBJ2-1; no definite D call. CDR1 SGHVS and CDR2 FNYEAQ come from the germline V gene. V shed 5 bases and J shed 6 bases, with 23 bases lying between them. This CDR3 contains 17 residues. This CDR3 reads CASSPKPFFGLGNEQFF. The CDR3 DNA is TGTGCCAGCAGCCCAAAGCCCTTCTTTGGTCTCGGCAATGAGCAGTTCTTC.

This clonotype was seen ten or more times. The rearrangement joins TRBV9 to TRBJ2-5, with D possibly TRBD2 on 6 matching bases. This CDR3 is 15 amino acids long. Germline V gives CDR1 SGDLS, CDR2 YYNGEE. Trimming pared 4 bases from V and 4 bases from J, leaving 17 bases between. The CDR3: CASSPRAGSGETQYF. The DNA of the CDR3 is TGTGCCAGCAGCCCCAGAGCGGGTTCTGGAGAGACCCAGTACTTC. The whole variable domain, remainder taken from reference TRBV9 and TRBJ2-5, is DSGVTQTPKHLITATGQRVTLRCSPRSGDLSVYWYQQSLDQGLQFLIQYYNGEERAKGNILERFSAQQFPDLHSELNLSSLELGDSALYFCASSPRAGSGETQYFGPGTRLLVL.

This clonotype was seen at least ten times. The CDR3 nucleotides are TGTGCCAGCAGCAGCACTAGCGGGTGGGCTGGGGCCAACGTCCTGACTTTC. Protein sequence: CASSSTSGWAGANVLTF. The chain has TRBV3-1 and TRBJ2-6; 9 bases line up with TRBD2. V dropped 5 bases and J dropped 2; count of bases not matched to a gene: 7. From germline, CDR1 is LGHDT and CDR2 YNNKEL (reference sequence). CDR3 length equals 17 residues.

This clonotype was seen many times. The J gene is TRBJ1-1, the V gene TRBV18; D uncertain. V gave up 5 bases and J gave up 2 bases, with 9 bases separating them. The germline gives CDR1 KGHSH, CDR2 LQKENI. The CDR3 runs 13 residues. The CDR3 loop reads CASSSLSNTEAFF. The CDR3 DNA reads TGTGCCAGCTCATCCTTATCAAACACTGAAGCTTTCTTT.

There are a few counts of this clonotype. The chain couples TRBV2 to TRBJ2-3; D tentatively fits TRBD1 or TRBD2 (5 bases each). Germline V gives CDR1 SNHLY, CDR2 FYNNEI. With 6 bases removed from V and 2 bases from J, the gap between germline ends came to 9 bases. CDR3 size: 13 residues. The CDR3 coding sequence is TGTGCCAGCAGCAAGGGACCCACAGATACGCAGTATTTT. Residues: CASSKGPTDTQYF.

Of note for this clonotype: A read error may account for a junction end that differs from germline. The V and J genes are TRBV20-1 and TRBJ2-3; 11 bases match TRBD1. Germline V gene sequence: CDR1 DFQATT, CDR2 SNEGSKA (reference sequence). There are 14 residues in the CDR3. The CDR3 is CGARSGTGGDAQYF. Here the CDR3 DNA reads TGCGGTGCTAGATCTGGGACAGGGGGAGATGCGCAGTATTTT.

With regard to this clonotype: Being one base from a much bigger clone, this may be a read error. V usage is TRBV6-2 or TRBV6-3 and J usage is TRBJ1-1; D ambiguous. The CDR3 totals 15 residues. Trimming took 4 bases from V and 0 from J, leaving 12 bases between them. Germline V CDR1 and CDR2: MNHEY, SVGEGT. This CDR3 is CASSWALILNTEAFF. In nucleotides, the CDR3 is TGTGCCAGCAGTTGGGCGCTGATACTGAACACTGAAGCTTTCTTT.

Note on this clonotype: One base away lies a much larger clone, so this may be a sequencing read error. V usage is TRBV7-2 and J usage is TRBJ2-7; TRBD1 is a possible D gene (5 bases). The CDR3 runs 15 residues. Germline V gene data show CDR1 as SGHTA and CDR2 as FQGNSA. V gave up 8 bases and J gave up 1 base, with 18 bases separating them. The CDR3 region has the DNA TGTGCCAGCGGCGGTAGGCCACAGGTTTCCTACGAGCAGTACTTC. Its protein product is CASGGRPQVSYEQYF.

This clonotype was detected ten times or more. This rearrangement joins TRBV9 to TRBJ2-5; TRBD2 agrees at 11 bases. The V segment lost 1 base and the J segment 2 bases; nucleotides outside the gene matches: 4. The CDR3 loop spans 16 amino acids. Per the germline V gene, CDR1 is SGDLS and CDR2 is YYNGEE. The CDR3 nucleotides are TGTGCCAGCAGCGTATCCCTAGCGGGGGGTCAAGAGACCCAGTACTTC. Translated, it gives CASSVSLAGGQETQYF.

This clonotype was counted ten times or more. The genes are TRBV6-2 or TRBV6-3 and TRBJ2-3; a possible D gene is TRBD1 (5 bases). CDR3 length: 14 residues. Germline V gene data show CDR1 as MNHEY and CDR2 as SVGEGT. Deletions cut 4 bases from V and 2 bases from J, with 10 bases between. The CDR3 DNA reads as TGTGCCAGCAGTTCCAGGGTGGACACAGATACGCAGTATTTT. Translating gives CASSSRVDTDTQYF.